The present entry profiles one T cell receptor beta chain with its context. The entry originates in a study of patients and donors after allogeneic stem cell transplantation. Germline CDR1 reads GTSNPN; CDR2 reads SVGIG (reference sequence). Trimming pared 3 bases from V and 7 bases from J, leaving 12 bases between. The CDR3 runs to 13 residues. TCRdb called the RT-PCR reads again in MiXCR, with one record for every CDR3 protein. The data contain some 960,000 distinct CDR3 sequences, about a sixth of them singletons. This receptor was taken from a human donor who was either an allogeneic HSCT recipient or a stem cell or donor lymphocyte infusion donor (not recorded which). It is not recorded whose cells these are; they may come from a transplant donor. What was sequenced was blood, either unsorted or a sorted T cell fraction (not recorded which). J is TRBJ2-2 and V is TRBV30, with D perhaps TRBD2 (6 bases). Here the CDR3 DNA reads TGTGCCTGGAGCGCCAGGGAGGACGGGGAGCTGTTTTTT. Protein sequence: CAWSAREDGELFF.